This passage covers 9 T cell receptor beta chains from one sample sequenced in a study of blood T cell repertoires in COVID-19 (dated by TCRdb to about 2020). Libraries were made using the immunoSEQ multiplex PCR assay. TCRdb carries this immuneACCESS record with in-frame sequences only. Its versions omit some clonotypes, under half of them owing to an unresolved V gene in the studies checked, with the rest unexplained. The sample table shows 300,000 to 400,000 clones, and over 75% are seen once. The top ten constitute less than 1.2% of the sample. Input material: PBMCs or T cells enriched from blood (not recorded which). Source of these receptors: a man younger than 35 who had recovered from COVID-19.

The chain joins TRBV6-5 to TRBJ1-2; 9 positions agree with TRBD1. CDR1 is MNHEY and CDR2 is SVGAGI in the germline V gene. V lost 3 bases and J lost 5; bases outside the gene matches: 4. CDR3 length: 14 residues. The CDR3 DNA is TGTGCCAGCAGTTATGGCGGGACAGGGTATGGCTACACCTTC. Translating it yields CASSYGGTGYGYTF.

The chain couples TRBV4-3 to TRBJ2-7; D is uncertain. Trimming shortened V by 5 bases and J by 3 bases, and 17 bases separated the two germline ends. This CDR3 region has 15 residues. The germline CDR1 and CDR2 sequences are LGHNA and YSLEER. CDR3: CASSLRVSPLYEQYF. CDR3 DNA sequence: TGCGCCAGCAGCTTAAGAGTGTCCCCCCTCTACGAGCAGTACTTC.

The gene calls are TRBV7-9 and TRBJ2-3; a weak D match, TRBD2 (7 bases). The CDR3 is 16 residues long. Trimming stripped 5 bases from V and 2 bases from J, with 17 bases between. Germline CDR1 is SEHNR and CDR2 is FQNEAQ (reference sequence). This chain's CDR3 is CASSAHGGPDTDTQYF. The CDR3 region has the DNA TGTGCCAGCAGCGCTCACGGGGGGCCGGACACAGATACGCAGTATTTT.

The CDR3 nucleotides are TGTGCCAGCAGCTTATCTAGCGGGGAGTTCACAGATACGCAGTATTTT. This encodes CASSLSSGEFTDTQYF. The chain joins TRBV11-3 to TRBJ2-3, with 9 bases lining up with TRBD2. CDR1 SGHNT and CDR2 YENEEA come from the germline V gene. The CDR3 length is 16 residues. With V trimmed by 2 bases and J by 2 bases, 5 bases remained unmatched. The full variable domain, its missing parts supplied by reference TRBV11-3 and TRBJ2-3, is EAGVVQSPRYKIIEKKQPVAFWCNPISGHNTLYWYLQNLGQGPELLIRYENEEAVDDSQLPKDRFSAERLKGVDSTLKIQPAELGDSAVYLCASSLSSGEFTDTQYFGPGTRLTVL.

This clone was recorded many times. The gene calls are TRBV6-5 and TRBJ2-7; 7 bases fit TRBD1. Looked up from germline, CDR1 is MNHEY and CDR2 is SVGAGI. Trimming took 6 bases from V and 6 from J; bases not matched to a gene: 11. The CDR3 runs 14 residues. CDR3 nucleotide sequence: TGTGCCAGCAGGGTGACAGGGCCCAGAGGCGAGCAGTACTTC. Translated: CASRVTGPRGEQYF.

The chain joins TRBV6-5 to TRBJ1-6; TRBD1 might be the D (5 bases). This CDR3 is 16 amino acids long. With 0 bases removed from V and 11 bases from J, the gap between germline ends came to 17 bases. Germline V gene lookup returns CDR1 MNHEY and CDR2 SVGAGI. The CDR3 loop is CASSYSKQVAMAPLHF. CDR3 nucleotides: TGTGCCAGCAGTTACTCGAAACAGGTCGCAATGGCACCCCTCCACTTT.

This clone appeared a single time. The V gene is TRBV6-5, the J gene TRBJ1-2; TRBD1 matches 7 bases. Losses at the gene ends were 2 bases for V and 7 bases for J; bases not matched to a gene: 10. The CDR3 consists of 15 residues. The germline V gene has CDR1 MNHEY and CDR2 SVGAGI. The CDR3 DNA reads TGTGCCAGCAGTTACACCCTCGACAGGGAGATTGGCTACACCTTC. This sequence encodes CASSYTLDREIGYTF.

This chain joins TRBV28 and TRBJ1-1, with TRBD1 as a possible D gene (6 bases). The V and J ends lost 6 bases and 0 bases respectively, with 14 bases between them. Germline V lookup: CDR1 MDHEN, CDR2 SYDVKM. The CDR3 extends over 15 amino acids. The DNA for the CDR3 is TGTGCCAGCAGAGCGCCGGGACAAGTGAACACTGAAGCTTTCTTT. Its translation is CASRAPGQVNTEAFF.

This rearrangement joins TRBV7-9 to TRBJ1-5, with TRBD1 identical over 12 bases. Germline V CDR1 and CDR2: SEHNR, FQNEAQ (reference sequence). V shed 5 bases and J 5 bases; nucleotides not matched to a gene: 4. This CDR3 is 15 amino acids long. CDR3 in DNA: TGTGCCAGCAGCCCCGGGACAGGGGGCGATCAGCCCCAGCATTTT. Translation: CASSPGTGGDQPQHF. The whole variable domain, filled in from reference TRBV7-9 and TRBJ1-5, reads DTGVSQNPRHKITKRGQNVTFRCDPISEHNRLYWYRQTLGQGPEFLTYFQNEAQLEKSRLLSDRFSAERPKGSFSTLEIQRTEQGDSAMYLCASSPGTGGDQPQHFGDGTRLSIL.